These 27 T cell receptor beta chains originate from one sample sequenced in a study of shared clonotypes between healthy human individuals. Clones were sequenced by immunoSEQ multiplex PCR, and TCRdb holds only the in-frame ones, with some missing. The table lists roughly 2.5 million clones, around nine tenths of them singletons, with roughly 0.14% in the top ten. Sequenced sample: naive CD4+ T cells sorted from blood. Subset noted: CD45RA+ positively selected. These TCRs come from a man younger than 35 in good health.

As concerns this clone: Other DNA sequences in the same sample also yield this CDR3. This chain uses TRBV7-9 with TRBJ2-3; 7 bases are a match to TRBD2. The CDR3 has 14 amino acids. V trimming: 3 bases; J trimming: 2 bases; junction bases outside the gene matches: 2. CDR1 and CDR2 from the germline V gene are SEHNR and FQNEAQ (reference sequence). CDR3 bases: TGTGCCAGCAGCTTGGGGGGGGTCACAGATACGCAGTATTTT. It codes for CASSLGGVTDTQYF.

The chain carries TRBV18 and TRBJ2-7; TRBD1 or TRBD2 may be the D gene (5 bases each). Germline CDR1 reads KGHSH; CDR2 reads LQKENI. V shed 6 bases and J shed 6 bases, with 21 bases lying between them. This CDR3 region has 15 residues. For the CDR3, the DNA is TGTGCCAGCTCTACTACTACCGGGGCTGGGGGCGAGCAGTACTTC. Amino acid sequence: CASSTTTGAGGEQYF.

The chain couples TRBV19 to TRBJ2-1, with D possibly matching TRBD2 (6 bases). The CDR3 sequence is 15 residues long. The V end lost 5 bases, the J end lost 7 bases, and 18 bases lay between the germline ends. CDR1 is LNHDA and CDR2 is SQIVND in the germline V gene (reference sequence). The CDR3 coding sequence is TGTGCCAGTAGTCTCCAGGGTCCGGAGGGGAATGAGCAGTTCTTC. Its translation: CASSLQGPEGNEQFF.

V is TRBV7-2 and J is TRBJ2-2; D remains ambiguous. The CDR3 contains 14 residues. Per the germline V gene, CDR1 is SGHTA and CDR2 is FQGNSA. Between the trimmed V and J ends, which lost 8 bases and 6 bases, there was a span of 16 bases. The CDR3 is CASAITGLAGELFF. CDR3 sequence (DNA): TGTGCCAGCGCAATAACGGGCCTAGCCGGGGAGCTGTTTTTT.

The chain is built from TRBV9 and TRBJ2-7, with TRBD2 matching over 7 bases. The germline gives CDR1 SGDLS, CDR2 YYNGEE. CDR3 length: 15 amino acids. V lost 2 bases to trimming and J lost 2 bases; unmatched junction nucleotides: 7. As DNA, the CDR3 is TGTGCCAGCAGCGTCGAGCCTAGCGGCCCCTACGAGCAGTACTTC. It encodes CASSVEPSGPYEQYF.

In its sample, this clone was seen once. The rearrangement links TRBV4-1 to TRBJ2-7, with D tentatively TRBD1 (6 bases). Germline V gives CDR1 MGHRA, CDR2 YSYEKL. The V and J ends lost 1 base and 0 bases respectively, with 13 bases between them. The CDR3 consists of 16 residues. CDR3 loop: CASSQGSGRGSYEQYF. CDR3 sequence (DNA): TGCGCCAGCAGCCAAGGTTCTGGCAGGGGCTCCTACGAGCAGTACTTC.

V is TRBV18 and J is TRBJ2-7; 10 bases match TRBD2. The CDR3 runs 14 residues. From germline, CDR1 is KGHSH and CDR2 LQKENI. The ends lost 3 bases at V and 5 bases at J; junction bases unmatched: 4. The DNA for the CDR3 is TGTGCCAGCTCACCTGCTAGCGGGGGCGACGAGCAGTACTTC. Residues: CASSPASGGDEQYF.

Note on this clone: This sample includes further DNA sequences coding for the same CDR3. The gene calls are TRBV6-1 and TRBJ2-7; a weak D match, TRBD2 (5 bases). Deletions cut 2 bases from V and 0 bases from J, with 8 bases between. This CDR3 has 14 residues. Per the germline V gene, CDR1 is MNHNS and CDR2 is SASEGT. The CDR3, as DNA: TGTGCCAGCAGTGAACTGGGGAGCTCCTACGAGCAGTACTTC. This sequence encodes CASSELGSSYEQYF.

On this clone itself: Distinct nucleotide sequences in the sample also encode this CDR3. The rearrangement links TRBV5-1 to TRBJ1-1, with a weak D call TRBD1 (5 bases). Germline V gene data show CDR1 as SGHRS and CDR2 as YFSETQ. V gave up 0 bases and J gave up 4 bases, with 7 bases separating them. The length of the CDR3 is 13 residues. CDR3 in amino acids: CASSLGGGTEAFF. DNA for the CDR3: TGCGCCAGCAGCTTGGGCGGGGGCACTGAAGCTTTCTTT.

The chain has TRBV7-8 and TRBJ2-1, with D tentatively TRBD2 (5 bases). V was shortened by 5 bases and J by 0 bases, with 14 bases between the two germline ends. Germline V gene data show CDR1 as SGHVS and CDR2 as FQNEAQ. The CDR3 extends over 16 amino acids. The CDR3 nucleotides are TGTGCCAGCAGCCAAGAGACGGGAAGCTCCTACAATGAGCAGTTCTTC. Its protein is CASSQETGSSYNEQFF.

The chain recombines TRBV5-5 with TRBJ1-1; D might be TRBD1 (5 bases). V lost 3 bases to trimming and J lost 13 bases, with 22 bases between them. Germline CDR1 SGHKS, CDR2 YYEKEE (reference sequence). The CDR3 has 14 residues. DNA of the CDR3: TGTGCCAGCAGCTCCATTGGGAACATGGGACGAGGTTTCTTT. It encodes CASSSIGNMGRGFF.

This chain connects TRBV6-4 to TRBJ1-2; TRBD1 matches at 10 bases. CDR1 is MRHNA, CDR2 SNTAGT, per germline. CDR3 length equals 14 residues. With 5 bases clipped from V and 6 bases from J, the junction kept 6 bases outside the gene matches. The CDR3 DNA reads TGTGCCAGCAGTCAGGACAGGGGGGTACATGGCTACACCTTC. Translating it yields CASSQDRGVHGYTF.

The CDR3 region is CASSEATGGREQYF. CDR3 DNA sequence: TGTGCCAGCAGTGAAGCGACAGGGGGTCGGGAGCAGTACTTC. The rearrangement joins TRBV6-1 to TRBJ2-7; 9 positions agree with TRBD1. V shed 0 bases, J shed 7 bases, and the junction held 4 bases outside the gene matches. The CDR3 consists of 14 residues. Germline loops: CDR1 MNHNS, CDR2 SASEGT.

This chain's CDR3 is CASSASVAVGQETQYF. As DNA, the CDR3 is TGTGCCAGCAGCGCCTCGGTTGCGGTGGGGCAAGAGACCCAGTACTTC. The chain couples TRBV9 to TRBJ2-5; unclear D gene. Per the germline V gene, CDR1 is SGDLS and CDR2 is YYNGEE. This CDR3 spans 16 amino acids. V dropped 3 bases and J dropped 2 bases, with 17 bases sitting between them.

The gene calls are TRBV7-2 and TRBJ1-1, with D unclear. Trimming pared 6 bases from V and 6 bases from J, leaving 11 bases between. Per germline, CDR1 SGHTA and CDR2 FQGNSA. This CDR3 has 12 residues. The CDR3 reads CASRIGGPEAFF. Written as DNA, the CDR3 is TGTGCCAGCAGGATAGGAGGTCCTGAAGCTTTCTTT.

The V gene is TRBV5-5, the J gene TRBJ2-7; D possibly corresponds to TRBD1 (5 bases). This CDR3 has 14 residues. CDR1 is SGHKS, CDR2 YYEKEE, per germline (reference sequence). Trimming took off 2 bases at V and 2 bases at J, with 11 bases between the two ends. Here the CDR3 reads CASSLEGAAYEQYF. CDR3 DNA: TGTGCCAGCAGCTTAGAAGGGGCGGCCTACGAGCAGTACTTC.

This chain uses TRBV1 with TRBJ1-3. TRBV1 is a pseudogene. CDR3 size: 14 residues. The CDR3 spells CTSSPRLSGNTIYF. For the CDR3, the DNA is TGCACCAGCAGCCCCCGTCTCTCTGGAAACACCATATATTTT.

V usage is TRBV10-2 and J usage is TRBJ2-5, with D tentatively TRBD2 (5 bases). The CDR3 contains 14 residues. Deletions cut 0 bases from V and 1 base from J, with 6 bases between. From germline, CDR1 is WSHSY and CDR2 SAAADI. The chain's CDR3 is CASSESGAQETQYF. The CDR3 coding sequence is TGCGCCAGCAGTGAGTCGGGAGCCCAAGAGACCCAGTACTTC.

The chain couples TRBV7-3 to TRBJ2-2; maybe TRBD1 (5 bases). CDR3 length: 14 residues. CDR1 is SGHTA and CDR2 is FQGTGA in the germline V gene. With 1 base removed from V and 4 bases from J, the gap between germline ends came to 7 bases. CDR3 sequence (DNA): TGTGCCAGCAGCTTAATCGACAGCACCGGGGAGCTGTTTTTT. Translation: CASSLIDSTGELFF.

This clone was seen only once. The genes are TRBV7-2 and TRBJ2-7; 9 bases map to TRBD1. CDR3 length: 16 residues. The junction had 11 bases not matched to a gene; V was cut back by 5 bases and J by 3 bases. The germline V gene has CDR1 SGHTA and CDR2 FQGNSA. DNA for the CDR3: TGTGCCAGCAGCCTCCCAGGGACAGGGACCCTCTACGAGCAGTACTTC. Amino acids: CASSLPGTGTLYEQYF.

The chain combines TRBV2 with TRBJ2-3; D remains ambiguous. Trimming stripped 7 bases from V and 6 bases from J, with 20 bases between. This CDR3 is built from 15 residues. Looked up from germline, CDR1 is SNHLY and CDR2 is FYNNEI. The CDR3 DNA reads TGTGCCAGCAATCTAAACGCGGCGGCTAGGGATACGCAGTATTTT. This sequence encodes CASNLNAAARDTQYF. The full variable domain, with the rest looked up from reference TRBV2 and TRBJ2-3, is EPEVTQTPSHQVTQMGQEVILRCVPISNHLYFYWYRQILGQKVEFLVSFYNNEISEKSEIFDDQFSVERPDGSNFTLKIRSTKLEDSAMYFCASNLNAAARDTQYFGPGTRLTVL.

This sequence joins TRBV6-5 and TRBJ2-7, with 8 bases matching TRBD2. The junction had 3 bases not matched to a gene; V was cut back by 0 bases and J by 2 bases. The CDR3 length is 15 residues. CDR1 and CDR2 from the germline V gene are MNHEY and SVGAGI. The CDR3 nucleotides are TGTGCCAGCAGTTACTCGAAACTAGCGGCCTACGAGCAGTACTTC. Translation gives CASSYSKLAAYEQYF.

Note on this clone: The same CDR3 also results from other DNA sequences found in this sample. J is TRBJ1-5 and V is TRBV7-8; 8 nucleotides agree with TRBD1. The length of the CDR3 is 14 residues. The germline V gene encodes CDR1 SGHVS and CDR2 FQNEAQ. J was trimmed by 3 bases and V by 3 bases; bases with no gene match: 1. CDR3 bases: TGTGCCAGCAGCTTGGGACAGGTCAATCAGCCCCAGCATTTT. It specifies CASSLGQVNQPQHF.

The chain has TRBV5-8 and TRBJ2-5; D may correspond to TRBD1 or TRBD2 (5 bases each). V lost 4 bases to trimming and J lost 0 bases, with 10 bases between them. Germline CDR1 SGHTS, CDR2 YDEGEE. The CDR3 is 14 residues long. The CDR3 loop is CASSTGTYQETQYF. The CDR3 DNA reads TGTGCCAGCAGCACTGGGACGTACCAAGAGACCCAGTACTTC.

The rearrangement joins TRBV7-9 to TRBJ1-2; possible D gene TRBD1, 6 bases. This CDR3 comprises 15 residues. The germline gives CDR1 SEHNR, CDR2 FQNEAQ (reference sequence). V was clipped by 7 bases and J by 4 bases, with 19 bases between them. This CDR3 reads CASTSPDSIFYGYTF. In DNA form, the CDR3 reads TGTGCCAGCACCTCTCCGGACAGCATTTTCTATGGCTACACCTTC.

DNA for the CDR3: TGTGCCAGCAGTGAATTGGGGACGAGTACAGATACGCAGTATTTT. This gives the protein CASSELGTSTDTQYF. The chain combines TRBV25-1 with TRBJ2-3; D possibly uses TRBD1 or TRBD2 (5 bases each). Germline CDR1 and CDR2: MGHDK and SYGVNS. The CDR3 is 15 residues long. Trimming shortened V by 1 base and J by 3 bases, and 11 bases separated the two germline ends.

The chain combines TRBV5-4 with TRBJ1-5; no clear D gene. The V end was cut by 0 bases, the J end by 5 bases, with 12 bases between. CDR3 size: 15 residues. Germline CDR1 and CDR2: SGHNT and YYREEE (reference sequence). The CDR3 loop reads CASSLDNQIDQPQHF. DNA of the CDR3: TGTGCCAGCAGCTTGGACAATCAAATCGATCAGCCCCAGCATTTT.